A selection of T cell receptor beta chains follows, all from one sample in a study of blood T cell repertoires in COVID-19. Libraries were prepared by immunoSEQ multiplex PCR; TCRdb keeps only in-frame clonotypes and omits some of them. This table has roughly 320,000 clones, roughly 86% appearing once. The specimen was peripheral blood. The receptors here all came from a man between 65 and 85 years old with acute or convalescent COVID-19. CDR3s include the opening cysteine and the closing phenylalanine or tryptophan. The order of the fields is clone size, CDR3 length, D gene, V gene, J gene, CDR3 DNA, CDR3 protein. The D gene is left open where the match is weak. For some rows the clone size is stated as once, few or many, or as a class when expanded; others skip it.

NA,15,TRBD1,TRBV28,TRBJ1-1,TGTGCCAGCACCACTTCGGGAGGGGGCAACACTGAAGCTTTCTTT,CASTTSGGGNTEAFF
NA,15,NA,TRBV6-5,TRBJ1-5,TGTGCCAGCAGGATGGGACTCGCCTCCAATCAGCCCCAGCATTTT,CASRMGLASNQPQHF
NA,14,NA,TRBV7-8,TRBJ1-2,TGTGCCAGCAGCTTAGTCGGCAGGCCAGCCAGCTACACCTTC,CASSLVGRPASYTF
NA,15,TRBD2,TRBV27,TRBJ2-5,TGTGCCAGCAGTCGACTAGCGGGGGCCCAAGAGACCCAGTACTTC,CASSRLAGAQETQYF
NA,14,NA,TRBV6-4,TRBJ2-2,TGTGCCAGCAGTGAACAGACAAACACCGGGGAGCTGTTTTTT,CASSEQTNTGELFF
once,15,NA,TRBV5-5,TRBJ1-4,TGTGCCAGCAGCTTGGTCTGGGGCGGAGATGAAAAACTGTTTTTT,CASSLVWGGDEKLFF
NA,15,TRBD1,TRBV5-4,TRBJ2-2,TGTGCCAGCAGCGTACAGGGGGTAGAGACCGGGGAGCTGTTTTTT,CASSVQGVETGELFF
NA,17,TRBD1,TRBV6-2/TRBV6-3,TRBJ1-1,TGTGCCAGCAGTTTTCACAGGGGGCGCGGATCGAACACTGAAGCTTTCTTT,CASSFHRGRGSNTEAFF
few,15,NA,TRBV7-9,TRBJ2-3,TGTGCCAGCAGCCGCTCCTCAGGGACTACAGATACGCAGTATTTT,CASSRSSGTTDTQYF
NA,16,TRBD1,TRBV3-1/TRBV3-2,TRBJ1-4,TGTGCCAGCAGCCAAGACCGGACAGGCGGGAGGAAAAAACTGTTTTTT,CASSQDRTGGRKKLFF
NA,14,NA,TRBV10-3,TRBJ1-6,TGTGCCATCAAAATGGGGCCAGTCAATTCACCCCTCCACTTT,CAIKMGPVNSPLHF
NA,11,NA,TRBV2,TRBJ2-5,TGTGCCAGCAGTACTTCAGGGGAGGGGTACTTC,CASSTSGEGYF
NA,18,TRBD2,TRBV19,TRBJ2-3,TGTGCCAGTAGCCGGGGACTAGCGGGGACAGGGGGCACAGATACGCAGTATTTT,CASSRGLAGTGGTDTQYF
NA,13,NA,TRBV20-1,TRBJ1-5,TGCAGTGCTAGTGGGGAGGTCAGCAAGCCCCAGCATTTT,CSASGEVSKPQHF
NA,13,NA,TRBV7-5,TRBJ2-1,TGTGTCGAAAAAAAGCTGTACTACAATGAGCAGTTCTTC,CVEKKLYYNEQFF